The present T cell receptor (beta chain) was sequenced within a study of T cell responses to AZD1222 COVID-19 vaccine. Here immunoSEQ multiplex PCR was the method, and the copy in TCRdb shows in-frame clones only, minus some. The repertoire holds 13,000 to 15,000 clones, more than 80% seen once, with approximately 40% in the top ten. In the case of this clone: The antigen is not known.

Trimming pared 8 bases from V and 0 bases from J, leaving 8 bases between. This CDR3 has 13 residues. Germline assignment: CDR1 LNHNV and CDR2 YYDKDF (reference sequence). General study results and limits: Reports say nearly half of spike-specific TCRs go after unmutated variant regions.

The chain links TRBV15 to TRBJ1-5; D is unresolved. The clonotype was recovered from an adult who received the AZD1222 COVID-19 vaccine. The specimen was peripheral blood, collected 28 days after the second AZD1222 dose. CDR3 residues: CATGGYSNQPQHF. The CDR3 region has the DNA TGTGCCACCGGAGGTTATAGCAATCAGCCCCAGCATTTT.